The entry that follows covers one TCR beta chain sequence. What it binds is not known. The sample originates from a study of T cell responses to AZD1222 COVID-19 vaccine. General study findings and limits: White British ancestry dominated among donors, who included more females, and clonal diversity was possibly underestimated. Repertoire sampling was restricted to post-peak T cell response timepoints.

The CDR3 totals 15 residues. The V end was cut by 1 base, the J end by 6 bases, with 14 bases between. Germline V CDR1 and CDR2: SGHTA, FQGNSA. Clones were sequenced by immunoSEQ multiplex PCR, and TCRdb holds only the in-frame ones, with some missing. The sample holds approximately 110,000 clones, around 90% seen once. The genes are TRBV7-2 and TRBJ2-3, with a weak D call TRBD1 (6 bases). This TCR came from an adult in good health. This material consisted of peripheral blood, taken on day 0 of MenACWY control vaccination. The CDR3 DNA sequence: TGTGCCAGCAGCTTAGTCGGCAGGGGTGGGGATACGCAGTATTTT. Protein: CASSLVGRGGDTQYF.